This entry is about one TCR beta chain. Produced via immunoSEQ multiplex PCR; TCRdb's table is partial and in-frame only. In the table there are fewer than 650,000 clones, around 90% of which are singletons. This entry comes from a study of blood T cell repertoires in COVID-19. The overall study: Sites in the United States, Italy and Spain provided acute and convalescent COVID-19 samples. Sample material is recorded as cDNA or gDNA derived from T cells, B-cell-depleted T cells, or PBMCs.

V dropped 6 bases and J dropped 6 bases, with 15 bases sitting between them. Germline V CDR1 and CDR2: MDHEN, SYDVKM. The CDR3 consists of 14 residues. The chain couples TRBV28 to TRBJ2-4, with D possibly being TRBD2 (6 bases). Sequenced input: peripheral blood. This clonotype was sampled from a woman in her fifties or sixties with COVID-19, enrolled during active disease. The CDR3 here is CASSLGVEGNIQYF. CDR3 bases: TGTGCCAGCAGCCTGGGGGTGGAGGGAAACATTCAGTACTTC.